These T cell receptor beta chains were read from a single sample in a study of cytomegalovirus exposure and HLA in healthy donors. Here immunoSEQ multiplex PCR was the method, and the copy in TCRdb shows in-frame clones only, minus some. This table holds around 200,000 clones, approximately 84% found once. The specimen was PBMCs. These TCRs come from a middle-aged woman in good health and CMV-seronegative. The CDR3 runs from the conserved cysteine through the conserved F or W. D genes are given only for firm matches. Rows may omit the clone size; those that give it use once, few, many or a size class.

TRBV5-1	few	-	TRBJ1-3	CASSSDRSSGNTIYF	TGCGCCAGCAGCAGCGACAGGAGCTCTGGAAACACCATATATTTT
TRBV5-6	few	-	TRBJ2-1	CASSLPALVHEQFF	TGTGCCAGCAGCTTACCCGCACTAGTTCATGAGCAGTTCTTC
TRBV2	-	TRBD1	TRBJ2-7	CASSKTGTGVAYEQYF	TGTGCCAGCAGTAAGACCGGGACAGGAGTTGCCTACGAGCAGTACTTC
TRBV7-9	-	TRBD2	TRBJ2-1	CASSLYSGRQYNEQFF	TGTGCCAGCAGCTTATATAGCGGGAGACAATACAATGAGCAGTTCTTC
TRBV9	-	-	TRBJ2-3	CASSVDLANTDTQYF	TGTGCCAGCAGCGTAGACCTAGCGAACACAGATACGCAGTATTTT
TRBV29-1	-	TRBD1	TRBJ2-2	CSARGQGAFPGELFF	TGCAGCGCCAGGGGACAGGGGGCTTTCCCCGGGGAGCTGTTTTTT
TRBV6-1	-	TRBD1	TRBJ1-2	CASSRGQVVYGYTF	TGTGCCAGCAGCCGGGGACAGGTCGTCTATGGCTACACCTTC
TRBV7-9	few	TRBD1	TRBJ1-1	CASSLDRGIVLNTEAFF	TGTGCCAGCAGCCTAGACAGGGGGATCGTACTGAACACTGAAGCTTTCTTT
TRBV7-9	-	-	TRBJ2-7	CASSLSGWNYEQYF	TGTGCCAGCAGCTTATCAGGGTGGAACTACGAGCAGTACTTC
TRBV5-6	-	TRBD1	TRBJ1-5	CASSLWGQGARQPQHF	TGTGCCAGCAGCTTGTGGGGACAGGGGGCCCGTCAGCCCCAGCATTTT
TRBV2	-	-	TRBJ2-1	CASSEARIGGNEQFF	TGTGCCAGCAGTGAAGCACGCATAGGGGGAAATGAGCAGTTCTTC
TRBV6-6	-	-	TRBJ1-6	CASSDKGREDSPLHF	TGTGCCAGCAGCGACAAGGGGCGTGAGGATTCACCCCTCCACTTT
TRBV6-1	-	-	TRBJ1-6	CASRAGGSYNSPLHF	TGTGCCAGCAGGGCGGGGGGCTCCTATAATTCACCCCTCCACTTT
TRBV28	-	-	TRBJ2-7	CASRGDYEQYF	TGTGCCAGCAGGGGAGACTACGAGCAGTACTTC
TRBV19	-	-	TRBJ1-1	CASSEYDRRAFF	TGTGCCAGTAGTGAGTATGACAGACGAGCTTTCTTT
TRBV27	once	TRBD2	TRBJ2-7	CASGPSGTYEQYF	TGTGCCAGCGGCCCTAGCGGAACCTACGAGCAGTACTTC
TRBV5-4	-	-	TRBJ2-5	CASSRGLGETQYF	TGTGCCAGCAGTCGTGGACTTGGCGAGACCCAGTACTTC
TRBV5-1	-	TRBD2	TRBJ2-2	CASSLAGGPRGELFF	TGCGCCAGCAGCTTAGCGGGGGGGCCTCGCGGGGAGCTGTTTTTT
TRBV30	-	-	TRBJ1-5	CAWSGDSNQPQHF	TGTGCCTGGAGTGGAGATAGCAATCAGCCCCAGCATTTT
TRBV7-9	-	TRBD1	TRBJ1-1	CASSIGDRGDTEAFF	TGTGCCAGCAGCATAGGAGACAGGGGGGACACTGAAGCTTTCTTT
TRBV9	-	TRBD1	TRBJ2-1	CASSAGTGGLNEQFF	TGTGCCAGCAGCGCCGGGACAGGGGGCTTGAATGAGCAGTTCTTC
TRBV30	-	TRBD1	TRBJ1-5	CAWSTSRDRPLGQPQHF	TGTGCCTGGAGTACAAGCCGGGACAGGCCCTTGGGCCAGCCCCAGCATTTT
TRBV7-2	-	TRBD1	TRBJ1-1	CASSLEGAVNTEAFF	TGTGCCAGCAGCTTAGAGGGGGCGGTGAACACTGAAGCTTTCTTT
TRBV6-5	few	-	TRBJ2-7	CASSYEGGGDEQYF	TGTGCCAGCAGTTACGAGGGGGGAGGGGACGAGCAGTACTTC
TRBV5-1	-	TRBD2	TRBJ2-6	CASGPGGLGLSANVLTF	TGCGCCAGCGGTCCGGGAGGGCTGGGTCTCTCAGCCAACGTCCTGACTTTC
TRBV7-3	-	TRBD2	TRBJ2-6	CASSPGGWRSGANVLTF	TGTGCCAGCAGCCCGGGGGGGTGGCGTTCTGGGGCCAACGTCCTGACTTTC
TRBV5-1	-	-	TRBJ2-3	CASHRDTDTQYF	TGCGCCAGCCACAGGGACACAGATACGCAGTATTTT
TRBV6-5	-	-	TRBJ1-6	CASRESSYNSPLHF	TGTGCCAGCCGGGAGAGCTCCTATAATTCACCCCTCCACTTT
TRBV5-6	-	TRBD1	TRBJ1-6	CASSHASGQLNSPLHF	TGTGCCAGCAGCCACGCCTCGGGACAGCTGAATTCACCCCTCCACTTT
TRBV9	-	-	TRBJ2-7	CASSPKPSPFYEQYF	TGTGCCAGCAGCCCTAAGCCTTCCCCCTTTTACGAGCAGTACTTC
TRBV9	-	-	TRBJ2-5	CASSVQSGAETQYF	TGTGCCAGCAGCGTCCAATCAGGGGCCGAGACCCAGTACTTC
TRBV5-1	-	TRBD2	TRBJ2-7	CASSLVLAGEKDYEQYF	TGCGCCAGCAGCTTGGTGCTAGCGGGGGAGAAAGACTACGAGCAGTACTTC
TRBV6-5	-	-	TRBJ1-2	CASTPLGRVGYGYTF	TGTGCCAGCACCCCCTTGGGCAGGGTTGGCTATGGCTACACCTTC
TRBV7-9	-	-	TRBJ2-4	CASSLSGGLAKNIQYF	TGTGCCAGCAGCTTATCCGGGGGACTAGCCAAAAACATTCAGTACTTC
TRBV30	-	TRBD2	TRBJ2-3	CAWSVGTSGGADTQYF	TGTGCCTGGAGTGTGGGGACTAGCGGGGGTGCAGATACGCAGTATTTT
TRBV11-1	once	-	TRBJ2-7	CASSSDRNLGYEQYF	TGTGCCAGCAGCTCCGACAGGAATCTTGGTTACGAGCAGTACTTC
TRBV9	-	TRBD1	TRBJ2-2	CASSVEIQGWVTGELFF	TGTGCCAGCAGCGTAGAGATACAGGGGTGGGTCACCGGGGAGCTGTTTTTT
TRBV9	-	TRBD2	TRBJ2-3	CASSDQRGAGGSTDTQYF	TGTGCCAGCAGCGACCAGAGGGGGGCGGGGGGGAGCACAGATACGCAGTATTTT
TRBV27	-	TRBD1	TRBJ2-7	CASSPLPGQGAPEQYF	TGTGCCAGCAGTCCCTTACCGGGACAGGGGGCGCCCGAGCAGTACTTC
TRBV7-9	few	-	TRBJ1-4	CASSHLGGEKLFF	TGTGCCAGCAGCCACTTGGGGGGAGAAAAACTGTTTTTT
TRBV5-1	few	TRBD2	TRBJ2-7	CASSYGGGPYEQYF	TGCGCCAGCAGCTACGGGGGGGGACCCTACGAGCAGTACTTC
TRBV7-9	-	TRBD1	TRBJ1-5	CASSFGQGYQPQHF	TGTGCCAGCAGTTTCGGACAGGGATATCAGCCCCAGCATTTT
TRBV4-3	-	-	TRBJ1-1	CASSQDPGMGTEAFF	TGCGCCAGCAGCCAAGATCCCGGGATGGGCACTGAAGCTTTCTTT
TRBV25-1	-	-	TRBJ1-5	CASSLTGSDQPQHF	TGTGCCAGCAGTCTAACAGGGTCTGATCAGCCCCAGCATTTT
TRBV14	-	-	TRBJ2-2	CASSQEAYNTGELFF	TGTGCCAGCAGCCAAGAAGCCTACAACACCGGGGAGCTGTTTTTT
TRBV5-1	-	-	TRBJ2-7	CASSLQTEYEQYF	TGCGCCAGCAGCTTGCAAACAGAATACGAGCAGTACTTC
TRBV7-3	-	TRBD2	TRBJ2-7	CASSAGLAGIYEQYF	TGTGCCAGCAGCGCGGGACTAGCGGGGATTTACGAGCAGTACTTC
TRBV7-3	-	-	TRBJ2-7	CASSQFSGLNYEQYF	TGTGCCAGCAGCCAATTTTCGGGACTTAACTACGAGCAGTACTTC
TRBV5-3	few	TRBD2	TRBJ2-3	CARSPGTSGGAGDTQYF	TGTGCCAGAAGCCCCGGGACTAGCGGGGGGGCCGGAGATACGCAGTATTTT
TRBV6-1	-	TRBD1	TRBJ2-7	CASSGDRGLDEQYF	TGTGCCAGCAGTGGGGACAGGGGGCTAGACGAGCAGTACTTC
TRBV11-2	-	-	TRBJ1-2	CASRTLGIYGYTF	TGTGCCAGCAGGACCCTCGGGATCTATGGCTACACCTTC
TRBV28	once	-	TRBJ1-4	CASIPVGLTNEKLFF	TGTGCCAGCATCCCCGTGGGCTTAACTAATGAAAAACTGTTTTTT
TRBV9	-	-	TRBJ2-7	CASSVDHSSYEQYF	TGTGCCAGCAGCGTAGATCACAGTTCCTACGAGCAGTACTTC
TRBV18	-	-	TRBJ2-1	CASSPPQGTTYNEQFF	TGTGCCAGCTCACCACCCCAGGGTACCACCTACAATGAGCAGTTCTTC
TRBV7-3	-	TRBD1	TRBJ1-2	CASRRGQGADGYTF	TGTGCCAGCAGAAGGGGACAGGGGGCGGATGGCTACACCTTC
TRBV7-2	-	-	TRBJ2-1	CASSLAWGHNEQFF	TGTGCCAGCAGCTTAGCGTGGGGGCACAATGAGCAGTTCTTC
TRBV19	-	-	TRBJ1-6	CASSISYSPLHF	TGTGCCAGTAGTATTTCATATTCACCCCTCCACTTT
TRBV7-9	-	-	TRBJ1-1	CASSPETEAFF	TGTGCCAGCAGCCCAGAAACTGAAGCTTTCTTT
TRBV18	few	-	TRBJ1-4	CASSPEGPRNEKLFF	TGTGCCAGCTCACCGGAGGGACCAAGGAATGAAAAACTGTTTTTT
TRBV28	-	-	TRBJ2-7	CASIRDTTYEQYF	TGTGCCAGCATCCGGGACACAACCTACGAGCAGTACTTC